This passage covers 5 T cell receptor beta chains from one sample sequenced in a study of Graves' ophthalmopathy and Graves' hyperthyroidism. As the template, RNA transcripts were used to amplify TCR beta CDR3 regions. First-round RT-PCR employed HTBI primers, with a second-round multiplex PCR after it. MiXCR was run by TCRdb on the multiplex PCR reads, yielding one entry per CDR3 protein. The sample carries around 1.1 million distinct CDR3 sequences, 35% to 45% recorded once. The sequencing sample was made of peripheral blood or thyroid tissue (not recorded which). The origin of the receptors is an adult man with Graves' hyperthyroidism.

This clonotype was picked up many times. The gene calls are TRBV6-6 and TRBJ1-5; 8 nucleotides agree with TRBD1. This CDR3 region has 16 residues. Germline V gives CDR1 MNHNY, CDR2 SVGAGI (reference sequence). V lost 5 bases to trimming and J lost 4 bases; unmatched junction nucleotides: 10. The DNA of the CDR3 is TGTGCCAGCAGTGTCGGACAGGGCGTGACAAATCAGCCCCAGCATTTT. Encoded protein: CASSVGQGVTNQPQHF.

This clonotype was seen at least ten times. The chain links TRBV29-1 to TRBJ2-7, with a possible D match to TRBD2 (6 bases). Deletions cut 4 bases from V and 0 bases from J, with 10 bases between. Germline V gene lookup returns CDR1 SQVTM and CDR2 ANQGSEA. The CDR3 runs to 13 residues. The CDR3 region has the DNA TGCAGCGTTGTTGTGGGACTCTCCTACGAGCAGTACTTC. This codes for CSVVVGLSYEQYF.

This clonotype was picked up many times. V is TRBV6-5 and J is TRBJ2-7; a possible D gene is TRBD1 (5 bases). This CDR3 is 14 amino acids long. The germline V gene encodes CDR1 MNHEY and CDR2 SVGAGI. Trimming pared 0 bases from V and 4 bases from J, leaving 10 bases between. The CDR3 loop reads CASSYSRVSYEQYF. CDR3 DNA sequence: TGTGCCAGCAGTTACTCCAGGGTGTCTTACGAGCAGTACTTC.

A note on this clonotype: This may stem from a read error, because a much larger clone lies one nucleotide away. The chain employs TRBV7-9 and TRBJ2-7; D unresolved. Looked up from germline, CDR1 is SEHNR and CDR2 is FQNEAQ (reference sequence). V lost 3 bases to trimming and J lost 4 bases, with 22 bases between them. The CDR3 sequence is 17 residues long. The CDR3 DNA is TGTGCCAGCAGCTTGCCGAAAGAGACAAGGGTTAGATACGAGCAGTACTTC. This translates into CASSLPKETRVRYEQYF.

The gene calls are TRBV29-1 and TRBJ1-1; no clear D. The germline CDR1 and CDR2 sequences are SQVTM and ANQGSEA. CDR3 length: 13 residues. Written as DNA, the CDR3 is TGCAGTTCGTATCGGCGGACGAACACTGAAGCTTTCTTT. It translates to CSSYRRTNTEAFF.